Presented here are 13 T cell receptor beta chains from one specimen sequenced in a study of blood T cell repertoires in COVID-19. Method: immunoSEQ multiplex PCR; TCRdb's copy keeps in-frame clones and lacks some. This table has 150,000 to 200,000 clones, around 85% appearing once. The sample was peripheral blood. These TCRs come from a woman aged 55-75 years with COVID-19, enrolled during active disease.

The CDR3 bases are TGTGCCAGCAGCGGCGGGACAGGGGGCCCCCCGGAGGAGCTGTTTTTT. Its translation is CASSGGTGGPPEELFF. V and J are TRBV9 and TRBJ2-2; 12 bases align to TRBD1. This CDR3 is 16 amino acids long. CDR1 is SGDLS and CDR2 is YYNGEE in the germline V gene. V dropped 3 bases and J dropped 10; count of bases not matched to a gene: 10.

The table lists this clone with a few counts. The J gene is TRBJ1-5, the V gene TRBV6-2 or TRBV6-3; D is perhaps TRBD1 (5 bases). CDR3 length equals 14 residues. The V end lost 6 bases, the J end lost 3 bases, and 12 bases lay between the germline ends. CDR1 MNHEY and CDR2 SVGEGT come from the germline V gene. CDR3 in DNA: TGTGCCAGCAGCTCTGGACAACACAATCAGCCCCAGCATTTT. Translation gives CASSSGQHNQPQHF.

The CDR3 DNA reads as TGTGCCAGCAGTGAGAGCCGAAATACGCAGTATTTT. Amino acids: CASSESRNTQYF. This chain connects TRBV2 to TRBJ2-3, with D unclear. The germline V gene has CDR1 SNHLY and CDR2 FYNNEI. There are 12 residues in the CDR3. The V gene lost 3 bases and the J gene lost 7 bases, with 8 bases spanning the gap.

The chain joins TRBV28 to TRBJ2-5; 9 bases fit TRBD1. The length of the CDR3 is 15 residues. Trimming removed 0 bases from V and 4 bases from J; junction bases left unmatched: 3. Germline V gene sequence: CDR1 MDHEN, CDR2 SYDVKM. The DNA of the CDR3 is TGTGCCAGCAGTTTATGGGGGACAGGGCGAGAGACCCAGTACTTC. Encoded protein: CASSLWGTGRETQYF.

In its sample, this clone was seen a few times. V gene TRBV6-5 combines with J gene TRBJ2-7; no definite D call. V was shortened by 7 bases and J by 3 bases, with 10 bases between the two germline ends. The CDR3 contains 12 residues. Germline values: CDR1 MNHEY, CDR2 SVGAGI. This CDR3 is CASTAGDYEQYF. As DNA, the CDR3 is TGTGCCAGCACGGCAGGCGACTACGAGCAGTACTTC.

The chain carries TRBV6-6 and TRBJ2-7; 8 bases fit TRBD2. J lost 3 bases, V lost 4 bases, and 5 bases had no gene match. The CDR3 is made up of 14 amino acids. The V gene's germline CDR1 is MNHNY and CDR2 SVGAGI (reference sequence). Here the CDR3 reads CASSSASGYYEQYF. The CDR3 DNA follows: TGTGCCAGCAGTTCGGCTAGCGGGTACTACGAGCAGTACTTC.

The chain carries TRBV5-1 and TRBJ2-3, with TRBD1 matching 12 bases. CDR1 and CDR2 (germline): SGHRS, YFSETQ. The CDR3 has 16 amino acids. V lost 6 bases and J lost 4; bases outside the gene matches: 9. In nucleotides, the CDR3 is TGCGCCAGCACCCCAGGGGACAGGGGGCAGGCAGATACGCAGTATTTT. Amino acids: CASTPGDRGQADTQYF. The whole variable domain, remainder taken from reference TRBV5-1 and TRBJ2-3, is KAGVTQTPRYLIKTRGQQVTLSCSPISGHRSVSWYQQTPGQGLQFLFEYFSETQRNKGNFPGRFSGRQFSNSRSEMNVSTLELGDSALYLCASTPGDRGQADTQYFGPGTRLTVL.

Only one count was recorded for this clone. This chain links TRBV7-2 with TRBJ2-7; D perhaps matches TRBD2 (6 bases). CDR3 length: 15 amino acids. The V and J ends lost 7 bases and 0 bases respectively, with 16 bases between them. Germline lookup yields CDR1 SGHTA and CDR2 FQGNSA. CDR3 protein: CASTPTAGSSYEQYF. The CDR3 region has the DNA TGTGCCAGCACCCCTACGGCCGGGAGCTCCTACGAGCAGTACTTC.

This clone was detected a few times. This CDR3 reads CATSRDRVRTGELFF. In DNA form, the CDR3 reads TGTGCCACCAGCAGAGACAGGGTGCGAACCGGGGAGCTGTTTTTT. This chain uses TRBV15 with TRBJ2-2; possible D gene TRBD1, 5 bases. This CDR3 has 15 residues. CDR1 is LNHNV, CDR2 YYDKDF, per germline (reference sequence). The germline V and J ends were trimmed by 0 bases and 5 bases, with 10 bases remaining between them.

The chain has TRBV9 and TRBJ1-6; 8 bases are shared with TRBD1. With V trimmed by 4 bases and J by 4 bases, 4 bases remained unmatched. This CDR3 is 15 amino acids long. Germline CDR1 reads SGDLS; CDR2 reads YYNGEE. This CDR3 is CASSLGQEYNSPLHF. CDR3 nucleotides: TGTGCCAGCAGCCTGGGACAGGAATATAATTCACCCCTCCACTTT.

CDR3 protein: CASSFLQGYGANVLTF. CDR3 coding DNA: TGCGCCAGCAGCTTCCTACAGGGGTATGGGGCCAACGTCCTGACTTTC. The V and J genes are TRBV5-1 and TRBJ2-6; TRBD1 aligns across 7 bases. The junction had 5 bases not matched to a gene; V was cut back by 2 bases and J by 3 bases. Germline V CDR1 and CDR2: SGHRS, YFSETQ. CDR3 length equals 16 residues.

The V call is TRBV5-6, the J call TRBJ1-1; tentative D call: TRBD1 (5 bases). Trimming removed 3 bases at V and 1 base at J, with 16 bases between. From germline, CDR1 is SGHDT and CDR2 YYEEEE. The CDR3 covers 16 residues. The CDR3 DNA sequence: TGTGCCAGCAGCTGGGGGGACGGTAGGGCGAACACTGAAGCTTTCTTT. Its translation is CASSWGDGRANTEAFF.

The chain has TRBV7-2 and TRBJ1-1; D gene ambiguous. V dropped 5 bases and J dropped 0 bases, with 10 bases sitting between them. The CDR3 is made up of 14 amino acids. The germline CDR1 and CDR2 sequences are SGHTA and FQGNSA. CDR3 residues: CASSLETLNTEAFF. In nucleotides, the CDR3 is TGTGCCAGCAGCCTAGAAACACTGAACACTGAAGCTTTCTTT.